Listed below are T cell receptor beta chains from one sample, sequenced in a study of long-term antiretroviral therapy in people with HIV. Using immunoSEQ multiplex PCR, the repertoire was profiled, and TCRdb retains in-frame clones only, with some absent. The repertoire has fewer than 35,000 clones, less than 98% of them found once; the top ten carry approximately 3%. The source material was unsorted PBMCs, sampled 6.9 years after starting antiretroviral therapy. These receptors came from a man younger than 45 with HIV. CDR3s include the opening cysteine and the closing phenylalanine or tryptophan. A D gene is named only where the DNA matches it firmly. Clone size is given for some rows only: seen once, a few or many times, or a class if the clone is expanded.

J gene | V gene | D gene | clone size | CDR3 DNA | CDR3 protein
TRBJ2-7 | TRBV6-1 | . | . | TGTGCCAGCAGTAACATCCCCGGGACGCTTGAGCAGTACTTC | CASSNIPGTLEQYF
TRBJ1-6 | TRBV7-6 | TRBD1 | . | TGTGCCAGCAGCTTTGGGACAGGGAATAATTCACCCCTCCACTTT | CASSFGTGNNSPLHF
TRBJ1-1 | TRBV11-3 | . | . | TGTGCCAGCAGCTTAGACAGGGGAAAGGATGAAGCTTTCTTT | CASSLDRGKDEAFF
TRBJ2-6 | TRBV7-7 | . | . | TGTGCTAGATTCTGTTCTGGGGCCAACGTCCTGACTTTC | CARFCSGANVLTF
TRBJ2-7 | TRBV18 | . | . | TGTGCCAGCTCACCCCCTTTTAAACGGGCCGAGCAGTACTTC | CASSPPFKRAEQYF
TRBJ1-1 | TRBV19 | . | . | TGTGCCAGTCTCGTGTGCCCGGGACGGACGAAAACTTGCACTGAAGCTTTCTTT | CASLVCPGRTKTCTEAFF
TRBJ1-5 | TRBV18 | TRBD1 | . | TGTGCCAGCTCACCGGGCGTTAGGGACAGAATCAATCAGCCCCAGCATTTT | CASSPGVRDRINQPQHF
TRBJ2-7 | TRBV4-3 | . | . | TGCGCCAGCAGCCAGGCCATGGGACGGAAGGAATCCTACGAGCAGTACTTC | CASSQAMGRKESYEQYF
TRBJ2-1 | TRBV27 | . | . | TGTGCCAGCAGCTTCCTTGGGGAGACGCGTAATGAGCAGTTCTTC | CASSFLGETRNEQFF
TRBJ2-7 | TRBV7-2 | . | . | TGTGCCAGCAGCTTAGACTGGACTGAGCAGTACTTC | CASSLDWTEQYF
TRBJ1-2 | TRBV7-9 | TRBD1 | . | TGTGCCAGCAGCCCTACGCGTTCGGGACAGGGAGTTGGCTACACCTTC | CASSPTRSGQGVGYTF
TRBJ1-2 | TRBV9 | . | . | TGTGCCAGCAGCGTAGGGCAGGACTATGGCTACACCTTC | CASSVGQDYGYTF
TRBJ1-5 | TRBV7-2 | . | . | TGTGCCAGCAGCTTAGATCCGGAGGAGGGTCAGCCCCAGCATTTT | CASSLDPEEGQPQHF
TRBJ1-1 | TRBV9 | . | . | TGTGCCAGCAGCGGCGTCGATAAAACTGAAGCTTTCTTT | CASSGVDKTEAFF
TRBJ2-1 | TRBV19 | TRBD1 | . | TGTGCCAGTAGTATGTACAGGGGAACCTACAATGAGCAGTTCTTC | CASSMYRGTYNEQFF
TRBJ1-1 | TRBV19 | . | . | TGTGCCAGTAACACAGGCCCTTCAGCGGCTTTCTTT | CASNTGPSAAFF
TRBJ2-5 | TRBV4-1 | . | . | TGCGCCAGCAGCGGACAGCCCCCGGTCCAGACCCAGTACTTC | CASSGQPPVQTQYF
TRBJ2-7 | TRBV2 | TRBD1 | . | TGTGCCAGCAGCGGGAGGACAGGGGCATTAACCTACGAGCAGTACTTC | CASSGRTGALTYEQYF
TRBJ2-1 | TRBV7-2 | . | . | TGTGCCAGCACTATCCAGGCTACCAACGGTGAGCAGTTCTTC | CASTIQATNGEQFF
TRBJ2-5 | TRBV10-3 | . | . | TGTGCCATCAGTGAAGGCAGCCAAGAGACCCAGTACTTC | CAISEGSQETQYF
TRBJ1-2 | TRBV19 | . | once | TGTGCCAGTAGTATAGGGGGCGGTTATGGCTACACCTTC | CASSIGGGYGYTF
TRBJ2-2 | TRBV10-3 | . | . | TGTGCCATCAGTGACCTTCCCCCCGGGGAGCTGTTTTTT | CAISDLPPGELFF
TRBJ1-4 | TRBV5-6 | . | . | TGTGCCAGCAGCTTTGGAGAAAAACTGTTTTTT | CASSFGEKLFF
TRBJ1-2 | TRBV6-1 | . | . | TGTGCCAGCAGTGAAGCCGCCTATGGCTACACCTTC | CASSEAAYGYTF
TRBJ2-7 | TRBV6-9 | . | once | TGTGCCAGCAGTTACTCGACCGGGTTCGAGCAGTACTTC | CASSYSTGFEQYF
TRBJ2-3 | TRBV7-2 | . | . | TGTGCCAGCAGCTCCAACACAGATACGCAGTATTTT | CASSSNTDTQYF
TRBJ1-2 | TRBV18 | TRBD1 | . | TGTGCCAGCTCACCGGACAGGGGTGGTGAGGGCTACACCTTC | CASSPDRGGEGYTF
TRBJ2-7 | TRBV19 | TRBD2 | . | TGTGCCAGTAGGAAAAGTCGGGGGGACTACGAGCAGTACTTC | CASRKSRGDYEQYF
TRBJ1-5 | TRBV19 | . | . | TGTGCCAGTAGTATGAGCAATCAGCCCCAGCATTTT | CASSMSNQPQHF
TRBJ2-1 | TRBV10-3 | TRBD2 | . | TGTGCCATCAGCTCCGGGGGGGCAGGTTACAATGAGCAGTTCTTC | CAISSGGAGYNEQFF
TRBJ2-7 | TRBV9 | TRBD1 | . | TGTGCCAGCAGCCTTCGACAGGGAGACGAGCAGTACTTC | CASSLRQGDEQYF
TRBJ2-5 | TRBV30 | . | . | TGTGCCTGGGGGGCTTACGGGCGCTTGGAGACCCAGTACTTC | CAWGAYGRLETQYF
TRBJ1-1 | TRBV5-1 | TRBD1 | once | TGCGCCAGCAGCTTGGGACAGGGGGAAGCTTTCTTT | CASSLGQGEAFF
TRBJ1-2 | TRBV7-9 | . | . | TGTGCCAGCAGCTTAGTAGGGGATGGCTACACCTTC | CASSLVGDGYTF
TRBJ2-7 | TRBV30 | . | . | TGTGCCTGGAGGAGAATAGGCTACGAGCAGTACTTC | CAWRRIGYEQYF
TRBJ2-7 | TRBV6-1 | TRBD1 | . | TGTGCCAGCAGTTTCACAGGGGGGAACTACGAGCAGTACTTC | CASSFTGGNYEQYF
TRBJ2-1 | TRBV27 | . | . | TGTGCCAGCAGTTTACTCGGACTATACGATGAGCAGTTCTTC | CASSLLGLYDEQFF
TRBJ1-1 | TRBV19 | . | . | TGTGCCAGTAGTATGGCCGGGAAGAACACTGAAGCTTTCTTT | CASSMAGKNTEAFF
TRBJ2-2 | TRBV7-9 | TRBD1 | . | TGTGCCAGCAGCTTTACAGGGGGCGTTGAGGGGGAGCTGTTTTTT | CASSFTGGVEGELFF
TRBJ2-3 | TRBV10-3 | TRBD2 | once | TGTGCCATCAGTGATGGGGGACTAGCGGACCCAGATACGCAGTATTTT | CAISDGGLADPDTQYF
TRBJ2-3 | TRBV11-1 | TRBD2 | . | TGTGCCAGCAGTAGCGGGAGGGCAGATACGCAGTATTTT | CASSSGRADTQYF
TRBJ2-1 | TRBV7-2 | . | . | TGTGCCAGCAGCTTAGAATCCGGTTACAATGAGCAGTTCTTC | CASSLESGYNEQFF
TRBJ2-2 | TRBV28 | . | once | TGTGCCACCACGAACACTGACACCGGGGAGCTGTTTTTT | CATTNTDTGELFF
TRBJ1-4 | TRBV5-6 | . | . | TGTGCCAGCAGCGCCGACGCGGGAGGACCTAATGAAAAACTGTTTTTT | CASSADAGGPNEKLFF
TRBJ1-1 | TRBV7-9 | . | . | TGTGCCAGCAGCGCCTGGGACGGTGAAGCTTTCTTT | CASSAWDGEAFF
TRBJ2-5 | TRBV6-6 | TRBD1 | . | TGTGCCAGCAGTTACAAGACAGGGCGCCAAGAGACCCAGTACTTC | CASSYKTGRQETQYF
TRBJ2-1 | TRBV27 | TRBD2 | . | TGTGCCAGCAGTTTCGCTAGCGGGAGGGTCCTCGTCAATGAGCAGTTCTTC | CASSFASGRVLVNEQFF
TRBJ2-7 | TRBV4-1 | . | . | TGCGCCAGCAGCCAAGTCCCAGGAGGGCCCTACGAGCAGTACTTC | CASSQVPGGPYEQYF
TRBJ1-5 | TRBV5-1 | TRBD1 | once | TGCGCAGCAGCTTGTCAGGGGACAGTCGAACATCAGCCCCAGCATTTT | CAAACQGTVEHQPQHF
TRBJ2-7 | TRBV10-3 | TRBD2 | once | TGTGCCACAACTCTAGGACTAGCGGGCGACGAGCAGTACTTC | CATTLGLAGDEQYF
TRBJ1-6 | TRBV6-5 | TRBD1 | . | TGTGCCAGCAGTCGAGAGACAGGGACCTCACCCCTCCACTTT | CASSRETGTSPLHF
TRBJ2-2 | TRBV6-4 | TRBD1 | . | TGTGCCAGCAGCCGGACAGGGAACACCGGGGAGCTGTTTTTT | CASSRTGNTGELFF
TRBJ2-7 | TRBV27 | TRBD2 | . | TGTGCCAGCAGTCCGGGCCTACAGCTAGCGGATCCACAGCAGTACTTC | CASSPGLQLADPQQYF